These 28 T cell receptor beta chains originate from one sample sequenced in a study of T-cell reconstitution after alpha-beta-depleted transplantation in children. A TCRbeta library incorporating unique molecular identifiers was prepared. From the PCR reads, TCRdb called clonotypes with MiXCR, one entry per CDR3 protein. The sample contains roughly 500,000 distinct CDR3 sequences, about 30% of which appear only once. Specimen: PBMCs from the stem cell graft donor, collected from the stem cell graft. These receptor sequences come from a human donor who donated a stem cell graft to a child with aplastic anemia.

V gene TRBV4-3 combines with J gene TRBJ1-2; TRBD1 matches at 8 bases. V dropped 0 bases and J dropped 2; count of bases not matched to a gene: 5. This CDR3 is built from 16 residues. CDR1 is LGHNA and CDR2 is YSLEER in the germline V gene. The CDR3 reads CASSQDGQGLNYGYTF. CDR3 DNA sequence: TGCGCCAGCAGCCAAGATGGACAGGGTTTGAACTATGGCTACACCTTC.

This clonotype was recorded a few times. J is TRBJ2-1 and V is TRBV2; D gene uncertain. Germline V gene sequence: CDR1 SNHLY, CDR2 FYNNEI. CDR3 length: 11 amino acids. The V end lost 8 bases, the J end lost 3 bases, and 5 bases lay between the germline ends. CDR3 in amino acids: CASVGYNEQFF. DNA of the CDR3: TGTGCCAGCGTGGGCTACAATGAGCAGTTCTTC.

This clonotype was observed a few times. The rearrangement joins TRBV20-1 to TRBJ2-7; possible D gene TRBD1, 5 bases. Germline assignment: CDR1 DFQATT and CDR2 SNEGSKA (reference sequence). The CDR3 contains 16 residues. Trimming pared 3 bases from V and 2 bases from J, leaving 20 bases between. CDR3: CSASDQNRYLPYEQYF. The CDR3 coding sequence is TGCAGTGCTAGCGACCAAAACAGGTATCTTCCCTACGAGCAGTACTTC.

V is TRBV20-1 and J is TRBJ2-1; 8 nucleotides agree with TRBD2. The V gene's germline CDR1 is DFQATT and CDR2 SNEGSKA (reference sequence). The CDR3 has 15 residues. V shed 3 bases, J shed 1 base, and the junction held 5 bases outside the gene matches. The CDR3 loop reads CSASEGGGSYNEQFF. The CDR3 DNA follows: TGCAGTGCTAGTGAGGGCGGGGGGTCCTACAATGAGCAGTTCTTC.

V usage is TRBV9 and J usage is TRBJ2-7; D remains ambiguous. CDR3 length: 13 residues. V was pared by 3 bases and J by 6 bases, with 13 bases between. CDR1 is SGDLS, CDR2 YYNGEE, per germline. CDR3 loop: CASSAAQSLEQYF. The CDR3 coding sequence is TGTGCCAGCAGCGCGGCCCAGTCTCTCGAGCAGTACTTC.

V usage is TRBV12-3 or TRBV12-4 and J usage is TRBJ1-1; D is possibly TRBD1 (6 bases). V was clipped by 2 bases and J by 7 bases, with 11 bases between them. This CDR3 spans 13 amino acids. Here the CDR3 reads CASSLQGRFEAFF. CDR3 nucleotide sequence: TGTGCCAGCAGTTTACAGGGGAGGTTTGAAGCTTTCTTT.

V and J are TRBV6-6 and TRBJ2-5; TRBD2 matches at 11 bases. Trimming removed 7 bases from V and 3 bases from J; junction bases left unmatched: 1. The CDR3 loop spans 13 amino acids. From germline, CDR1 is MNHNY and CDR2 SVGAGI (reference sequence). The CDR3 nucleotides read TGTGCCAGCAAACTAGCGGGAGAAGAGACCCAGTACTTC. This codes for CASKLAGEETQYF.

A few counts support this clonotype. This chain uses TRBV12-3 or TRBV12-4 with TRBJ2-1, with TRBD1 as a possible D gene (7 bases). V shed 5 bases and J shed 3 bases, with 14 bases lying between them. This CDR3 spans 15 amino acids. The CDR3 loop is CASSQTGRFYNEQFF. CDR3 in DNA: TGTGCCAGCAGTCAGACAGGGAGGTTCTACAATGAGCAGTTCTTC.

This chain connects TRBV18 to TRBJ2-1; D perhaps matches TRBD1 (6 bases). V lost 2 bases to trimming and J lost 1 base, with 9 bases between them. The length of the CDR3 is 15 residues. Germline loops: CDR1 KGHSH, CDR2 LQKENI. CDR3: CASSPDRTSYNEQFF. The CDR3 DNA sequence: TGTGCCAGCTCACCAGACAGGACGTCCTACAATGAGCAGTTCTTC.

There are a few counts of this clonotype. The chain uses TRBV12-3 or TRBV12-4 and TRBJ1-5; 9 bases line up with TRBD1. Trimming at V came to 7 bases and at J to 5 bases, leaving 6 bases not matched to a gene. This CDR3 has 14 amino acids. This CDR3 reads CASNPGQGHQPQHF. The CDR3 DNA sequence: TGTGCCAGCAACCCGGGACAGGGACATCAGCCCCAGCATTTT.

This chain joins TRBV12-3 or TRBV12-4 and TRBJ1-5; TRBD1 matches at 7 bases. This CDR3 is built from 15 residues. V shed 1 base and J 4 bases; nucleotides not matched to a gene: 4. In DNA form, the CDR3 reads TGTGCCAGCAGTTTAGTATGGACAGGTAATCAGCCCCAGCATTTT. Encoded protein: CASSLVWTGNQPQHF.

J is TRBJ1-5 and V is TRBV6-2 or TRBV6-3; D is ambiguous. CDR3 length: 15 residues. Germline V gives CDR1 MNHEY, CDR2 SVGEGT. Trimming stripped 7 bases from V and 1 base from J, with 14 bases between. The CDR3 here is CASNTFGVSNQPQHF. CDR3 nucleotides: TGTGCCAGCAATACTTTCGGGGTAAGCAATCAGCCCCAGCATTTT.

This clonotype turned up a few times. CDR3 sequence (DNA): TGTGCCAGCAGCCAGGAGGGGGGGGGCTGGAATCAGCCCCAGCATTTT. Translation gives CASSQEGGGWNQPQHF. This chain joins TRBV7-2 and TRBJ1-5; possible D gene TRBD1, 6 bases. V lost 5 bases and J 4 bases, leaving 18 bases between the germline ends. CDR1 and CDR2 (germline): SGHTA, FQGNSA. The CDR3 sequence is 16 residues long.

This clonotype was detected a few times. The rearrangement links TRBV5-1 to TRBJ2-3; D is undetermined. V was pared by 4 bases and J by 0 bases, with 9 bases between. The CDR3 covers 14 residues. Looked up from germline, CDR1 is SGHRS and CDR2 is YFSETQ. For the CDR3, the DNA is TGCGCCAGCAGCGTGTCGGTTAGCACAGATACGCAGTATTTT. It specifies CASSVSVSTDTQYF.

The chain carries TRBV6-1 and TRBJ2-7; D is possibly TRBD2 (6 bases). V lost 6 bases and J 4 bases, leaving 13 bases between the germline ends. The CDR3 is 13 amino acids. In germline, CDR1 is MNHNS, CDR2 SASEGT. CDR3 loop: CASRRSGLYEQYV. In nucleotides, the CDR3 is TGTGCCAGCAGGCGATCGGGACTTTACGAGCAGTACGTC.

The gene calls are TRBV4-3 and TRBJ1-5; D is unclear. Trimming removed 1 base from V and 13 bases from J, with 14 bases in between. The CDR3 covers 13 residues. Germline CDR1 LGHNA, CDR2 YSLEER. The CDR3 is CASSQGEGQAQHF. DNA of the CDR3: TGCGCCAGCAGCCAAGGAGAGGGTCAGGCTCAGCATTTT.

This chain joins TRBV27 and TRBJ2-1, with 9 bases lining up with TRBD2. This CDR3 has 16 amino acids. Germline CDR1 MNHEY, CDR2 SMNVEV (reference sequence). V shed 2 bases, J shed 9 bases, and the junction held 11 bases outside the gene matches. The CDR3 DNA reads TGTGCCAGCAGTTTAAATCCCGCGGGAGGGGCCGCTGAGCAGTTCTTC. This encodes CASSLNPAGGAAEQFF.

The genes are TRBV5-5 and TRBJ2-1, with TRBD1 matching 9 bases. The germline CDR1 and CDR2 sequences are SGHKS and YYEKEE (reference sequence). After removal of 2 bases from V and 9 bases from J, the junction contained 9 bases not matched to a gene. This CDR3 has 15 amino acids. The CDR3 coding sequence is TGTGCCAGCAGCTTAATCGCGGGACAGGGTAGTGAGCAGTTCTTC. It is translated as CASSLIAGQGSEQFF.

The rearrangement links TRBV20-1 to TRBJ2-2; 7 bases are a match to TRBD2. There are 13 residues in the CDR3. The J segment lost 5 bases and the V segment lost 7 bases, leaving 7 bases of the junction unmatched. CDR1 and CDR2 (germline): DFQATT, SNEGSKA (reference sequence). The CDR3 loop reads CSVNGRETGELFF. Here the CDR3 DNA reads TGCAGTGTTAACGGGCGGGAGACCGGGGAGCTGTTTTTT.

This clonotype was recorded many times. This rearrangement joins TRBV10-2 to TRBJ2-5, with 7 bases that match TRBD2. This CDR3 has 14 residues. CDR1 WSHSY and CDR2 SAAADI come from the germline V gene. V shed 6 bases, J shed 7 bases, and the junction held 11 bases outside the gene matches. The CDR3 loop reads CASSAGTSVGTQYF. The CDR3, as DNA: TGCGCCAGCAGCGCTGGAACTAGCGTGGGGACCCAGTACTTC.

The gene calls are TRBV7-2 and TRBJ1-2; no clear D. The CDR3 has 13 residues. Looked up from germline, CDR1 is SGHTA and CDR2 is FQGNSA. Between the trimmed V and J ends, which lost 5 bases and 2 bases, there was a span of 9 bases. The CDR3 sequence: CASSPGINYGYTF. CDR3 nucleotide sequence: TGTGCCAGCAGCCCCGGGATAAACTATGGCTACACCTTC.

This clonotype turned up a few times. The CDR3 here is CAISRTGYEQYF. The CDR3 nucleotides read TGTGCCATCAGTCGCACGGGGTACGAGCAGTACTTC. The chain recombines TRBV10-3 with TRBJ2-7; possible D gene TRBD2, 5 bases. The CDR3 runs to 12 residues. Germline CDR1 reads ENHRY; CDR2 reads SYGVKD. V lost 5 bases and J 4 bases, leaving 9 bases between the germline ends.

CDR3 sequence reads: CASSQDLDRVNEKLFF. CDR3 nucleotides: TGTGCCAGCAGCCAAGATCTAGACAGGGTTAATGAAAAACTGTTTTTT. The J gene is TRBJ1-4, the V gene TRBV4-2; the match to TRBD1 covers 7 bases. V shed 0 bases, J shed 4 bases, and the junction held 5 bases outside the gene matches. CDR3 length: 16 residues. Germline V gives CDR1 LGHNA, CDR2 YNFKEQ.

This rearrangement joins TRBV5-5 to TRBJ2-1; TRBD2 agrees at 10 bases. Per germline, CDR1 SGHKS and CDR2 YYEKEE (reference sequence). After removal of 5 bases from V and 8 bases from J, the junction contained 10 bases not matched to a gene. This CDR3 contains 15 residues. The CDR3 DNA sequence: TGTGCCAGCAGTTCCGGGACTAGCGCCCAATATGAGCAGTTCTTC. Translating it yields CASSSGTSAQYEQFF.

The chain recombines TRBV6-4 with TRBJ2-3, with TRBD2 identical over 8 bases. V was clipped by 6 bases and J by 2 bases; unmatched bases: 10. Per the germline V gene, CDR1 is MRHNA and CDR2 is SNTAGT. This CDR3 contains 16 residues. The CDR3 nucleotides are TGTGCCAGCAGATCTACAGATAGCGGGATCACAGATACGCAGTATTTT. Translated: CASRSTDSGITDTQYF.

This clonotype showed up just a few times. The rearrangement links TRBV20-1 to TRBJ2-5; 9 bases align to TRBD2. CDR3 length: 16 residues. The germline CDR1 and CDR2 sequences are DFQATT and SNEGSKA (reference sequence). Losses at the gene ends were 3 bases for V and 0 bases for J; bases not matched to a gene: 8. In DNA form, the CDR3 reads TGCAGTGCTAGGGAGCGGGAGGACTGGTACCAAGAGACCCAGTACTTC. Protein product: CSAREREDWYQETQYF.

This clonotype was detected only a few times. The V gene is TRBV7-8, the J gene TRBJ2-1; unclear D gene. V lost 5 bases to trimming and J lost 7 bases, with 21 bases between them. Germline CDR1 SGHVS, CDR2 FQNEAQ. The CDR3 loop spans 16 amino acids. Written as DNA, the CDR3 is TGTGCCAGCAGCCAAAAAACCCCATTAGTCTCGAATGAGCAGTTCTTC. Its protein is CASSQKTPLVSNEQFF. The full variable domain, rest sourced from reference TRBV7-8 and TRBJ2-1, is GAGVSQSPRYKVAKRGQDVALRCDPISGHVSLFWYQQALGQGPEFLTYFQNEAQLDKSGLPSDRFFAERPEGSVSTLKIQRTQQEDSAVYLCASSQKTPLVSNEQFFGPGTRLTVL.

The J gene is TRBJ1-1, the V gene TRBV6-1; 8 nucleotides agree with TRBD1. CDR3 length: 14 amino acids. V trimming: 8 bases; J trimming: 4 bases; junction bases outside the gene matches: 9. Germline V gives CDR1 MNHNS, CDR2 SASEGT. CDR3 sequence reads: CASRKTGVGTEAFF. DNA of the CDR3: TGTGCCAGCCGAAAGACAGGGGTTGGCACTGAAGCTTTCTTT.